This TCR beta chain was identified in a study of cytomegalovirus exposure and HLA in healthy donors. Details on this clone: Its antigen is currently unknown.

In the PCR, 60 Vbeta and 13 Jbeta primers were used. TCRdb's copy holds only in-frame clones and misses some; the assay was immunoSEQ multiplex PCR. The sample has 100,000 to 140,000 clones, roughly 80% seen once; the top ten hold 2% to 2.5%. The CDR3 is 15 amino acids. Trimming stripped 0 bases from V and 4 bases from J, with 13 bases between. Germline CDR1 is SGDLS and CDR2 is YYNGEE. Study findings and constraints: Later analysis reportedly placed an Asian-associated ancestry cluster below the roughly 690-donor mean in N-insertions. CMV serostatus was the sole immune exposure data available.

The V gene is TRBV9, the J gene TRBJ2-5; a weak D match, TRBD1 (6 bases). Sequenced: PBMCs. This receptor was obtained from a man under 40 in good health and CMV-seronegative. CDR3 DNA: TGTGCCAGCAGCGTAGAAGTGGGGGCAGGAGAGACCCAGTACTTC. Protein: CASSVEVGAGETQYF.